This TCR beta chain was profiled in a study of T cells expressing NK-cell markers. Study-wide findings and caveats: HCMV specificity was not established for the expanded NKG2C+ T cell clones.

Reanalyzing the 5' RACE reads, TCRdb keeps one entry per CDR3 protein, without DNA. Its table lists about 540,000 distinct CDR3 sequences. The CDR3 extends over 15 amino acids. In germline, CDR1 is SGHTA, CDR2 FQGNSA. As for this clonotype: Its specificity is unknown.

The sequence derives from a man aged 18 to 35 in good health. The chain has TRBV7-2 and TRBJ2-1; TCRdb lists TRBD2, though no DNA is available to test this call. The sample comprised blood T cells: a sorted CD56 or NKG2C T cell subset, CD4+ or CD8+ T cells, or bulk PBMC T cells (not recorded which). CDR3 sequence: CASSPGLAGGPRPFF.